This T cell receptor beta chain derives from a study of cytomegalovirus exposure and HLA in healthy donors. Study-wide results and limits: An apparent linkage of common viral pathogens to several of the most significant clusters emerged in a later analysis.

Concerning this clone: Its antigen is unknown.

Vbeta (60) and Jbeta (13) primers were used in the PCR. TCRdb's table, derived via immunoSEQ multiplex PCR, lists solely in-frame clones and lacks some. The data hold 160,000 or so clones, with 60% to 80% observed a single time. CDR3 length: 13 amino acids. Germline CDR1 SQVTM, CDR2 ANQGSEA. V lost 6 bases and J 2 bases, leaving 13 bases between the germline ends. Nominally healthy donors were sampled, though unrecorded immune exposures were likely. The sequence derives from a male donor in good health and CMV-seronegative. Sequenced material: PBMCs. The V call is TRBV29-1, the J call TRBJ1-1; unclear D gene. The CDR3 loop is CSVCQLQNTEAFF. CDR3 nucleotide sequence: TGCAGCGTGTGTCAACTACAAAACACTGAAGCTTTCTTT.